The 5 T cell receptor beta chains reported below all come from one sample, sequenced in a study of technical replicates of blood from a handful of donors. Here immunoSEQ multiplex PCR was the method, and the copy in TCRdb shows in-frame clones only, minus some. The repertoire holds about 53,000 clones, 70% to 90% seen once, with about 5% in the top ten. The sequenced material came from PBMCs. The receptors come from a human donor in good health. Some clones in this sample may be carry-over from other donors' samples.

The V call is TRBV4-2, the J call TRBJ1-2; maybe TRBD1 (6 bases). Deletions cut 3 bases from V and 0 bases from J, with 17 bases between. The CDR3 covers 17 residues. CDR1 and CDR2 from the germline V gene are LGHNA and YNFKEQ. The CDR3 sequence: CASSHPGQPSTNYGYTF. As DNA, the CDR3 is TGTGCCAGCAGCCACCCCGGACAGCCCAGCACTAACTATGGCTACACCTTC.

The chain recombines TRBV7-4 with TRBJ1-6, with 7 bases aligning to TRBD1. CDR1 and CDR2 from the germline V gene are SGHVT and SQSDAQ. The CDR3 has 15 residues. With 0 bases clipped from V and 10 bases from J, the junction kept 6 bases outside the gene matches. CDR3 residues: CASSLAGQASSPLHF. DNA for the CDR3: TGTGCCAGCAGCTTAGCCGGACAGGCTTCCTCACCCCTCCACTTT.

V usage is TRBV7-9 and J usage is TRBJ1-5, with D unclear. The CDR3 is made up of 14 amino acids. The germline gives CDR1 SEHNR, CDR2 FQNEAQ (reference sequence). V was cut by 4 bases and J by 1 base, with 8 bases left in between. The CDR3 sequence: CASSWEGSNQPQHF. Written as DNA, the CDR3 is TGTGCCAGCAGCTGGGAGGGAAGCAATCAGCCCCAGCATTTT.

This clone has a count of ten or more. V gene TRBV5-1 combines with J gene TRBJ2-1; 10 bases align to TRBD1. The length of the CDR3 is 17 residues. J was trimmed by 0 bases and V by 3 bases; bases with no gene match: 6. CDR1 and CDR2 (germline): SGHRS, YFSETQ. The CDR3 DNA reads as TGCGCCAGCAGCTCGCCTCGGACAGGGGGCTCCTACAATGAGCAGTTCTTC. Amino acids: CASSSPRTGGSYNEQFF.

The chain has TRBV9 and TRBJ1-2; D call uncertain. Trimming stripped 4 bases from V and 4 bases from J, with 14 bases between. This CDR3 has 14 residues. Looked up from germline, CDR1 is SGDLS and CDR2 is YYNGEE. This CDR3 is CASSNQVGSYGYTF. CDR3 nucleotide sequence: TGTGCCAGCAGCAACCAAGTGGGGAGCTATGGCTACACCTTC.